Shown below are 28 T cell receptor beta chains from a single sample sequenced in a study of blood T cell repertoires in COVID-19. TCRdb's table, derived via immunoSEQ multiplex PCR, lists solely in-frame clones and lacks some. The repertoire consists of under 150,000 clones, with roughly 80% occurring once and the leading ten covering about 18%. Sample: PBMCs or T cells enriched from blood (not recorded which). These receptors originate from a man aged 25 to 40 who had recovered from COVID-19.

The chain links TRBV24-1 to TRBJ2-2; D call uncertain. Germline CDR1 and CDR2: KGHDR and SFDVKD. The CDR3 totals 13 residues. Trimming pared 6 bases from V and 0 bases from J, leaving 4 bases between. The CDR3 loop is CATSPANTGELFF. DNA of the CDR3: TGTGCCACCAGTCCCGCGAACACCGGGGAGCTGTTTTTT.

In regard to this clone: The junction differs from germline at one of its ends, possibly a read error. The V call is TRBV10-1, the J call TRBJ2-3; TRBD2 might be the D (6 bases). The CDR3 length is 15 residues. Germline V gene sequence: CDR1 WNHNN, CDR2 SYGVQD (reference sequence). The CDR3, as DNA: TGCGCCAGCGGTGACGGCGGGGAGGCCACAGATACGCAGTATTTT. Encoded protein: CASGDGGEATDTQYF.

This clone was counted a single time. The rearrangement joins TRBV2 to TRBJ2-5, with D unclear. The length of the CDR3 is 14 residues. V was cut by 0 bases and J by 4 bases, with 9 bases left in between. CDR1 and CDR2 from the germline V gene are SNHLY and FYNNEI. CDR3 protein: CASSEAQALETQYF. CDR3 nucleotides: TGTGCCAGCAGTGAAGCGCAAGCGCTAGAGACCCAGTACTTC.

This chain joins TRBV29-1 and TRBJ2-5; no definite D call. Germline assignment: CDR1 SQVTM and CDR2 ANQGSEA. V was cut by 5 bases and J by 2 bases, with 3 bases left in between. The CDR3 loop spans 10 amino acids. The CDR3 DNA sequence: TGCAGCGTTTCACAAGAGACCCAGTACTTC. It specifies CSVSQETQYF.

CDR3 residues: CSVEDLLAGGGGYNEQFF. In DNA, the CDR3 is TGCAGCGTTGAAGATTTACTAGCGGGAGGAGGAGGGTACAATGAGCAGTTCTTC. The V call is TRBV29-1, the J call TRBJ2-1; 12 bases align to TRBD2. This CDR3 region has 18 residues. J gave up 4 bases and V 0 bases, and 10 bases lay outside the gene matches. Germline CDR1 reads SQVTM; CDR2 reads ANQGSEA.

V usage is TRBV27 and J usage is TRBJ1-2, with 9 bases lining up with TRBD1. Germline V gene data show CDR1 as MNHEY and CDR2 as SMNVEV (reference sequence). CDR3 size: 15 residues. Losses at the gene ends were 2 bases for V and 2 bases for J; bases not matched to a gene: 3. This CDR3 reads CASSLGQGRNYGYTF. The CDR3 coding sequence is TGTGCCAGCAGTTTAGGACAGGGGAGGAACTATGGCTACACCTTC.

This clone showed up just once. The V call is TRBV6-1, the J call TRBJ2-7; TRBD2 agrees at 11 bases. This CDR3 comprises 17 residues. Trimming removed 0 bases from V and 3 bases from J; junction bases left unmatched: 7. Germline V gene data show CDR1 as MNHNS and CDR2 as SASEGT. In DNA form, the CDR3 reads TGTGCCAGCAGTGAAGCGGTAGGACTAGCGGGCGTCTACGAGCAGTACTTC. Its protein is CASSEAVGLAGVYEQYF.

The V and J genes are TRBV4-1 and TRBJ1-2, with 8 bases fitting TRBD1. Per the germline V gene, CDR1 is MGHRA and CDR2 is YSYEKL. V lost 2 bases to trimming and J lost 1 base; unmatched junction nucleotides: 3. This CDR3 has 15 residues. CDR3 sequence: CASSQPDRGNYGYTF. CDR3 nucleotide sequence: TGCGCCAGCAGCCAACCTGACAGGGGTAACTATGGCTACACCTTC.

J is TRBJ2-7 and V is TRBV9, with 7 nucleotides matching TRBD2. V dropped 0 bases and J dropped 2; count of bases not matched to a gene: 2. The germline V gene has CDR1 SGDLS and CDR2 YYNGEE. The CDR3 is 14 amino acids. In DNA form, the CDR3 reads TGTGCCAGCAGCGTAGGACTAGCCGCCTACGAGCAGTACTTC. It specifies CASSVGLAAYEQYF.

This rearrangement joins TRBV5-6 to TRBJ2-7; 8 positions match TRBD1. The trim removed 3 bases at V and 6 bases at J, leaving 11 bases unmatched. Germline V CDR1 and CDR2: SGHDT, YYEEEE. CDR3 length equals 15 residues. The DNA of the CDR3 is TGTGCCAGCAGCTCATGGACAGGGCCCGTCCGCGAGCAGTACGTC. It encodes CASSSWTGPVREQYV.

V usage is TRBV13 and J usage is TRBJ2-1; 9 positions match TRBD1. The germline V gene has CDR1 PRHDT and CDR2 FYEKMQ (reference sequence). The J segment lost 8 bases and the V segment lost 3 bases, leaving 8 bases of the junction unmatched. The CDR3 has 15 amino acids. The CDR3 loop reads CASSLTGTGIYEQFF. CDR3 in DNA: TGTGCCAGCAGCTTGACCGGGACAGGGATCTATGAGCAGTTCTTC.

The chain has TRBV7-9 and TRBJ2-5, with D maybe TRBD1 (5 bases). CDR3 length equals 14 residues. Germline V gene data show CDR1 as SEHNR and CDR2 as FQNEAQ (reference sequence). V lost 1 base and J lost 8, with 14 bases in between. The CDR3 bases are TGTGCCAGCAGCTTAGGGGCCAGGGTGGTCACCCAGTACTTC. It encodes CASSLGARVVTQYF.

V and J are TRBV6-5 and TRBJ1-1, with a weak D call TRBD1 (6 bases). There are 14 residues in the CDR3. The germline CDR1 and CDR2 sequences are MNHEY and SVGAGI. V was clipped by 6 bases and J by 3 bases, with 14 bases between them. The CDR3 loop reads CASRRTVGDTEAFF. CDR3 in DNA: TGTGCCAGCAGACGGACAGTAGGGGACACTGAAGCTTTCTTT.

V and J are TRBV4-1 and TRBJ2-5, with TRBD1 matching 7 bases. This CDR3 has 15 amino acids. CDR1 is MGHRA, CDR2 YSYEKL, per germline. The V gene end was trimmed by 5 bases and the J gene end by 4 bases; junction bases not matched to a gene: 10. The CDR3 DNA is TGCGCCAGCAGCAAACAGGGGAAGGGCGGAGAGACCCAGTACTTC. Translating gives CASSKQGKGGETQYF.

The sample holds a few counts of this clone. The chain joins TRBV5-6 to TRBJ2-3; D is undetermined. V lost 4 bases to trimming and J lost 6 bases, with 18 bases between them. The length of the CDR3 is 15 residues. Looked up from germline, CDR1 is SGHDT and CDR2 is YYEEEE. In nucleotides, the CDR3 is TGTGCCAGCAGCCTTTCTGACACCTCAGTGGATACGCAGTATTTT. Its protein product is CASSLSDTSVDTQYF.

The sample holds one count of this clone. V and J are TRBV5-1 and TRBJ1-5; D is possibly TRBD1 (6 bases). The V end was cut by 3 bases, the J end by 4 bases, with 14 bases between. The CDR3 length is 15 residues. Germline V gene sequence: CDR1 SGHRS, CDR2 YFSETQ. The CDR3 DNA reads TGCGCCAGCAGCTCCGACGGGCAGGGGAATCAGCCCCAGCATTTT. It specifies CASSSDGQGNQPQHF.

For this clone: The sample contains more than one DNA sequence encoding this CDR3. The chain employs TRBV5-1 and TRBJ1-5; TRBD1 matches 9 bases. After removal of 5 bases from V and 5 bases from J, the junction contained 5 bases not matched to a gene. The CDR3 extends over 14 amino acids. CDR1 and CDR2 (germline): SGHRS, YFSETQ. The CDR3 DNA reads TGCGCCAGCAGTTTGACAGGGGGGGATCAGCCCCAGCATTTT. Its translation is CASSLTGGDQPQHF.

The chain uses TRBV28 and TRBJ1-4, with D maybe TRBD1 (5 bases). The V gene lost 4 bases and the J gene lost 1 base, with 7 bases spanning the gap. This CDR3 comprises 14 residues. Germline lookup yields CDR1 MDHEN and CDR2 SYDVKM. The CDR3 is CASSWGLTNEKLFF. In DNA form, the CDR3 reads TGTGCCAGCAGTTGGGGACTAACTAATGAAAAACTGTTTTTT.

The chain joins TRBV9 to TRBJ2-5; 13 bases map to TRBD2. Per the germline V gene, CDR1 is SGDLS and CDR2 is YYNGEE. The CDR3 consists of 16 residues. The V gene end was trimmed by 3 bases and the J gene end by 3 bases; junction bases not matched to a gene: 5. In nucleotides, the CDR3 is TGTGCCAGCAGCGCCGGACTAGCGGGAGAGGAAGAGACCCAGTACTTC. Protein product: CASSAGLAGEEETQYF.

The rearrangement joins TRBV27 to TRBJ1-5, with D maybe TRBD1 (6 bases). With 5 bases removed from V and 3 bases from J, the gap between germline ends came to 20 bases. Germline V gives CDR1 MNHEY, CDR2 SMNVEV (reference sequence). CDR3 length: 17 amino acids. The CDR3 nucleotides are TGTGCCAGCAGTGAGACCCACCTAGGGGGAATCAATCAGCCCCAGCATTTT. Its translation is CASSETHLGGINQPQHF.

J is TRBJ1-6 and V is TRBV7-8; maybe TRBD1 (6 bases). The CDR3 totals 18 residues. The V end was cut by 5 bases, the J end by 6 bases, with 23 bases between. Germline V lookup: CDR1 SGHVS, CDR2 FQNEAQ. The CDR3 DNA is TGTGCCAGCAGCAACCGGGACATAGAACCCTTATTTAATTCACCCCTCCACTTT. Translating gives CASSNRDIEPLFNSPLHF.

This chain links TRBV5-1 with TRBJ2-3; 9 nucleotides line up with TRBD2. Germline V lookup: CDR1 SGHRS, CDR2 YFSETQ. With V trimmed by 0 bases and J by 1 base, 12 bases remained unmatched. The CDR3 is 19 amino acids. CDR3 amino acids: CASSLGGLARGPRTDTQYF. CDR3 DNA sequence: TGCGCCAGCAGCTTGGGGGGACTAGCTAGGGGTCCTCGCACAGATACGCAGTATTTT.

The rearrangement uses TRBV7-8 and TRBJ1-5, with D tentatively TRBD1 (6 bases). This CDR3 is 19 amino acids long. Trimming took 1 base from V and 2 from J, leaving 21 bases between them. Germline V lookup: CDR1 SGHVS, CDR2 FQNEAQ. The CDR3 sequence: CASSLDPNVGAMGNQPQHF. As DNA, the CDR3 is TGTGCCAGCAGCTTAGACCCAAACGTGGGGGCGATGGGCAATCAGCCCCAGCATTTT.

This clone was counted a few times. CDR3 sequence reads: CASRQANTGELFF. DNA for the CDR3: TGTGCCAGCAGACAGGCGAACACCGGGGAGCTGTTTTTT. The chain joins TRBV6-4 to TRBJ2-2, with D possibly being TRBD1 (5 bases). CDR1 is MRHNA, CDR2 SNTAGT, per germline. With 6 bases removed from V and 0 bases from J, the gap between germline ends came to 5 bases. CDR3 length: 13 residues.

This chain uses TRBV14 with TRBJ2-7; 8 bases agree with TRBD1. Trimming took 0 bases from V and 7 from J; bases not matched to a gene: 5. The germline V gene encodes CDR1 SGHDN and CDR2 FVKESK. The CDR3 runs 14 residues. CDR3 in DNA: TGTGCCAGCAGCCAAGACCCAGACAGGGGAGAGCAGTACTTC. Its protein is CASSQDPDRGEQYF. The variable domain in full, completed from reference TRBV14 and TRBJ2-7, reads EAGVTQFPSHSVIEKGQTVTLRCDPISGHDNLYWYRRVMGKEIKFLLHFVKESKQDESGMPNNRFLAERTGGTYSTLKVQPAELEDSGVYFCASSQDPDRGEQYFGPGTRLTVT.

The gene calls are TRBV20-1 and TRBJ2-7; 8 nucleotides line up with TRBD2. V lost 4 bases and J lost 5; bases outside the gene matches: 1. CDR3 length equals 11 residues. Germline values: CDR1 DFQATT, CDR2 SNEGSKA (reference sequence). CDR3 sequence (DNA): TGCAGTGCTACAGCGGGGGACGAGCAGTACTTC. It translates to CSATAGDEQYF.

V gene TRBV19 combines with J gene TRBJ2-2; 8 bases map to TRBD1. The J segment lost 5 bases and the V segment lost 1 base, leaving 6 bases of the junction unmatched. This CDR3 is 16 amino acids long. Germline CDR1 is LNHDA and CDR2 is SQIVND (reference sequence). CDR3 nucleotides: TGTGCCAGTAGTATAGTTGGGCAGGGGGCTACCGGGGAGCTGTTTTTT. As protein: CASSIVGQGATGELFF.

This clone was recorded once. This rearrangement joins TRBV7-9 to TRBJ1-1; D is perhaps TRBD1 (6 bases). Germline V gene data show CDR1 as SEHNR and CDR2 as FQNEAQ (reference sequence). Between the trimmed V and J ends, which lost 5 bases and 4 bases, there was a span of 14 bases. The CDR3 covers 14 residues. The CDR3 loop is CASSQQGSITEAFF. CDR3 in DNA: TGTGCCAGCAGCCAACAGGGTAGTATCACTGAAGCTTTCTTT.